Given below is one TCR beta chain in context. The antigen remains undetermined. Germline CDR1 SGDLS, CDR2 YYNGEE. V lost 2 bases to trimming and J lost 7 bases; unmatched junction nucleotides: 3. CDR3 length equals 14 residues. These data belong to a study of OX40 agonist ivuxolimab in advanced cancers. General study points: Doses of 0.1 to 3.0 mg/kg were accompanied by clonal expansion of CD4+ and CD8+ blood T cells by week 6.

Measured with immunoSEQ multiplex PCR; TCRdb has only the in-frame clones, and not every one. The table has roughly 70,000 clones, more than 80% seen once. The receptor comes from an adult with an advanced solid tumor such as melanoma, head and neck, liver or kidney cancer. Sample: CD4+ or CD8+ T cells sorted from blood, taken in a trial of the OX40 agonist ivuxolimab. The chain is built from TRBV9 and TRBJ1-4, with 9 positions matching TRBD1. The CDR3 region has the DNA TGTGCCAGCAGCGTTACAGGGGGCGGTGAAAAACTGTTTTTT. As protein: CASSVTGGGEKLFF.